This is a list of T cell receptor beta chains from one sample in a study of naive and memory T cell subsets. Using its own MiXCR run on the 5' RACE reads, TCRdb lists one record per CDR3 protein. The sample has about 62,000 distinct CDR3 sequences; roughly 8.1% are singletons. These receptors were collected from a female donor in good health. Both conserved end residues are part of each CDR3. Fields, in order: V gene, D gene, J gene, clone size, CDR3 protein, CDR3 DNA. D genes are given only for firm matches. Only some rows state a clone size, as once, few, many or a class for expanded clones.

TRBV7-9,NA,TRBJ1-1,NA,CAIFGTERGTEAFF,TGTGCCATTTTCGGGACGGAGAGAGGCACTGAAGCTTTCTTT
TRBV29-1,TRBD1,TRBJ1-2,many,CSDGDRVDGYTF,TGCAGCGACGGGGACAGGGTCGATGGCTACACCTTC
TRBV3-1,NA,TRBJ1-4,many,CASSRRQASTNEKLFF,TGTGCCAGCAGCCGCCGCCAGGCCTCGACTAATGAAAAACTGTTTTTT
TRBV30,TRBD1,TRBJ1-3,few,CAWSRGSGNTIYF,TGTGCCTGGAGCAGGGGGTCTGGAAACACCATATATTTT
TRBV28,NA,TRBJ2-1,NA,CASTTPSNHNEQFF,TGTGCCAGCACCACTCCTAGTAACCACAATGAGCAGTTCTTC
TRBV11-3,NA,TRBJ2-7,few,CASSHGHLYEQYF,TGTGCCAGCAGCCATGGACACCTATACGAGCAGTACTTC
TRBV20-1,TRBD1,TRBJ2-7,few,CSAREKPGQGYEQYF,TGCAGTGCTAGAGAGAAGCCGGGACAGGGCTACGAGCAGTACTTC
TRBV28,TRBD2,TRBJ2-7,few,CASSDPGGGLYEQYF,TGTGCCAGCAGTGACCCTGGCGGGGGTCTATACGAGCAGTACTTC
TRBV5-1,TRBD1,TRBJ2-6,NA,CASSLQGAGSGANVLTF,TGCGCCAGCAGCTTGCAGGGGGCAGGCTCCGGGGCCAACGTCCTGACTTTC
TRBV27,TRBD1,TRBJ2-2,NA,CASRLQTGPTGELFF,TGTGCCAGCAGGCTTCAGACAGGGCCAACCGGGGAGCTGTTTTTT
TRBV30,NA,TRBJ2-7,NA,CAWTNGAHEQYF,TGTGCCTGGACTAACGGGGCGCACGAGCAGTACTTC
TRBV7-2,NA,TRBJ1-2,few,CASSPPPQGVGGYTF,TGTGCCAGCAGCCCACCCCCGCAGGGCGTTGGGGGCTACACCTTC
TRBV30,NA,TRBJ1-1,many,CAWSFRWNTEAFF,TGTGCCTGGAGCTTCAGGTGGAACACTGAAGCTTTCTTT
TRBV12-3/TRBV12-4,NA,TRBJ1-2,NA,CASSPRDFLYGYTF,TGTGCCAGCAGTCCAAGGGACTTCCTTTATGGCTACACCTTC
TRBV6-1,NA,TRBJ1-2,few,CASSSETPTLYGYTF,TGTGCCAGCAGCTCGGAAACACCCACTCTTTATGGCTACACCTTC
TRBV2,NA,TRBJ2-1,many,CASTSLDPFSYNEQFF,TGTGCCAGCACGAGCCTAGATCCCTTTTCCTACAATGAGCAGTTCTTC
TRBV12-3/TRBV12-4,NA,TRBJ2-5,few,CASSDQRLAQYF,TGTGCCAGCTCCGACCAAAGGTTGGCCCAGTACTTC
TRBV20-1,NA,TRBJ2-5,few,CSARPGVPKETQYF,TGCAGTGCTCGACCGGGAGTGCCAAAAGAGACCCAGTACTTC
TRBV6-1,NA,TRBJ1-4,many,CASARGTNEKLFF,TGTGCCAGCGCGAGGGGCACTAATGAAAAACTGTTTTTT
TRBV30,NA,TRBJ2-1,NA,CAWTVGGTNLEQFF,TGTGCCTGGACGGTGGGAGGAACGAATCTTGAGCAGTTCTTC
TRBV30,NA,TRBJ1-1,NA,CAWSVPGNTEAFF,TGTGCCTGGAGTGTACCAGGGAATACTGAAGCTTTCTTT
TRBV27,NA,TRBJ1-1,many,CASSLISSTLNTEAFF,TGTGCCAGCAGTTTGATCTCATCTACCTTGAACACTGAAGCTTTCTTT
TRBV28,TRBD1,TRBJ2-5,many,CASSLTTGGETQYF,TGTGCCAGCAGTCTAACGACAGGGGGCGAGACCCAGTACTTC
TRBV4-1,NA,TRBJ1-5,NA,CASSLVGVRQPQHF,TGCGCCAGCAGCCTGGTGGGGGTTCGGCAGCCCCAGCATTTT
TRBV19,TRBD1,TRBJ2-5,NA,CASTGTAETQYF,TGTGCCAGTACGGGGACAGCCGAGACCCAGTACTTC
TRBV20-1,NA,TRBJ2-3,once,CSARDPRGPTGSDTQYF,TGCAGTGCTAGAGACCCGCGGGGCCCGACCGGGTCAGATACGCAGTATTTT
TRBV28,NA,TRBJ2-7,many,CASTPSRVPGYEQYF,TGTGCCAGCACCCCGAGTCGGGTCCCGGGCTACGAGCAGTACTTC
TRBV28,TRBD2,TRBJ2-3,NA,CASTGRGLLYTDTQYF,TGTGCCAGCACCGGGAGGGGTCTACTATACACAGATACGCAGTATTTT
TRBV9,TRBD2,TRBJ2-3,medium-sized,CASSAGLVVDTDTQYF,TGTGCCAGCAGCGCTGGACTAGTAGTTGACACAGATACGCAGTATTTT
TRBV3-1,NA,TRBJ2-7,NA,CASSQGPGIRSYEQYF,TGTGCCAGCAGCCAAGGTCCCGGGATTCGCTCCTACGAGCAGTACTTC
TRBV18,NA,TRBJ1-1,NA,CASSPQGARAEAFF,TGTGCCAGCTCACCTCAGGGAGCTCGAGCTGAAGCTTTCTTT
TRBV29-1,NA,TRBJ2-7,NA,CSVETGHGLGYEQYF,TGCAGCGTTGAAACCGGACACGGGTTAGGCTACGAGCAGTACTTC
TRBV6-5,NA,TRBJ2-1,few,CASSYVGRGEQFF,TGTGCCAGCAGTTACGTAGGGAGAGGTGAGCAGTTCTTC
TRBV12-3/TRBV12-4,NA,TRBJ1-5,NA,CASSLNGLIMPQHF,TGTGCCAGTTCCTTGAATGGCCTAATCATGCCCCAGCATTTT
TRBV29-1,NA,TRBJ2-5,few,CSGGRTQETQYF,TGCAGCGGAGGACGGACACAAGAGACCCAGTACTTC
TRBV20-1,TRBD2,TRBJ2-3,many,CSARGRPGVGGADVTQYF,TGCAGTGCTAGAGGCCGGCCGGGCGTCGGGGGGGCCGATGTTACGCAGTATTTT
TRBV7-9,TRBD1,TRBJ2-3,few,CASTGQGKDTQYF,TGTGCCAGCACCGGACAGGGGAAAGATACGCAGTATTTT
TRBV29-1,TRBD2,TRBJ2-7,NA,CSALGLAGSYEQYF,TGCAGCGCACTGGGACTAGCGGGATCTTACGAGCAGTACTTC
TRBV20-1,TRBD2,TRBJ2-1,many,CSAGTSGNRGYNEQFF,TGCAGTGCTGGGACTAGCGGGAATAGGGGCTACAATGAGCAGTTCTTC
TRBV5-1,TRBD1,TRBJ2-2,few,CASSLQGDGELFF,TGCGCCAGCAGCCTTCAGGGGGACGGGGAGCTGTTTTTT